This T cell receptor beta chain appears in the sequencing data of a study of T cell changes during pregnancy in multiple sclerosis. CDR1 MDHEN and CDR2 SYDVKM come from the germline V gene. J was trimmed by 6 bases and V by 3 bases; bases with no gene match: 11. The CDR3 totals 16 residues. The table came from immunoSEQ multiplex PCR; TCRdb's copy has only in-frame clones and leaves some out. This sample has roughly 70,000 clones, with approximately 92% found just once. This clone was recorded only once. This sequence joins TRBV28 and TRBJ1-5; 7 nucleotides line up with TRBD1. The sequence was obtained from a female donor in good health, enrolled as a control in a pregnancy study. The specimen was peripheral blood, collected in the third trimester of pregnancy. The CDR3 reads CASSFSLTGLGQPQHF. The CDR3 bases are TGTGCCAGCAGTTTCTCATTGACAGGGTTGGGTCAGCCCCAGCATTTT.